This is a list of T cell receptor beta chains from one sample in a study of tumor T cells in aggressive B-cell lymphoma. Using immunoSEQ multiplex PCR, the repertoire was profiled, and TCRdb retains in-frame clones only, with some absent. The sample shows roughly 9,000 clones, approximately 85% of them seen only once. The sample consisted of tumor tissue. The receptors here all came from an adult with diffuse large B cell lymphoma. Each CDR3 is given with its conserved first and last residue. D genes are given only for firm matches. The size field is filled for only some rows; it gives once, few, many or a size class.

j_gene | d_gene | abundance | v_gene | CDR3nt | CDR3aa
TRBJ1-5 | NA | NA | TRBV5-6 | TGTGCCAGCAGCTCGGGGGGGTTGGAGCCCCAGCATTTT | CASSSGGLEPQHF
TRBJ1-2 | TRBD1 | NA | TRBV2 | TGTGCCAGCAGTGGGGACAGAGGTGATGGCTACACCTTC | CASSGDRGDGYTF
TRBJ2-7 | NA | few | TRBV5-5 | TGTGCCAGCAGCTTGGCGCAGGGGATGTACGAGCAGTACTTC | CASSLAQGMYEQYF
TRBJ2-5 | TRBD1 | NA | TRBV28 | TGTGCCAGCAGTTTCGGCCGAACAATTTACAGGGGAGAGACCCAGTACTTC | CASSFGRTIYRGETQYF
TRBJ1-1 | TRBD1 | NA | TRBV6-5 | TGTGCCAGCAGTCTGACAGGGCCCACTGAAGCTTTCTTT | CASSLTGPTEAFF
TRBJ2-3 | NA | NA | TRBV30 | TGTGCCTGGAGTGTACTAAGAACGCAGTATTTT | CAWSVLRTQYF
TRBJ2-1 | TRBD1 | NA | TRBV7-9 | TGTGCCAGCAGCCGGAGGGACAGGGGGCAGAATGAGCAGTTCTTC | CASSRRDRGQNEQFF
TRBJ2-7 | TRBD2 | NA | TRBV2 | TGTGCCAGCAGTGAGGGTCCGGGCCTAGCGGGTCGCGAGCAGTACTTC | CASSEGPGLAGREQYF
TRBJ1-6 | NA | NA | TRBV6-5 | TGTGCCAGCAGTTACGATCTCAGGGATATCATCTCACCCCTCCACTTT | CASSYDLRDIISPLHF
TRBJ2-3 | NA | NA | TRBV5-5 | TGTGCCAGCAGCTCACTATATTCTAGCACAGATACGCAGTATTTT | CASSSLYSSTDTQYF
TRBJ1-5 | TRBD1 | NA | TRBV28 | TGTGCCAGCAGTTCTACAGGGGGCTTTGCCCAGCATTTT | CASSSTGGFAQHF
TRBJ2-2 | NA | few | TRBV5-6 | TGTGCCAGCAGCCGGGACAAGGTTAACACCGGGGAGCTGTTTTTT | CASSRDKVNTGELFF
TRBJ1-5 | NA | few | TRBV19 | TGTGCCAGTAGTCTAATCGACAGGAGCTGGCTGAGCAATCAGCCCCAGCATTTT | CASSLIDRSWLSNQPQHF
TRBJ1-1 | NA | NA | TRBV6-5 | TGTGCCAGCAGCTCCACCGCGGGGGGGGAAGCTTTCTTT | CASSSTAGGEAFF
TRBJ1-1 | TRBD1 | NA | TRBV7-6 | TGTGCCAGCAGCTTCTTCCCCAAGGGGGACAGGTTTGAAGCTTTCTTT | CASSFFPKGDRFEAFF
TRBJ1-2 | NA | NA | TRBV21-1 | TGTGCCATCTGTCGTGGGGCGGCACAAGAACCGAATCATGGCTACACCTTC | CAICRGAAQEPNHGYTF
TRBJ2-7 | NA | NA | TRBV7-9 | TGTGCCAGCAGCTTCCCGACAAATTACGAGCAGTACTTC | CASSFPTNYEQYF
TRBJ2-7 | NA | NA | TRBV19 | TGTGCCAGTAGTTTCCGGGACACCGGAACCTGCGAGCAGTACTTC | CASSFRDTGTCEQYF
TRBJ1-2 | NA | NA | TRBV18 | TGTGCCAGCTCACCACCAGGGGGTAACTATGGCTACACCTTC | CASSPPGGNYGYTF
TRBJ1-2 | NA | NA | TRBV7-4 | TGTGCCAGCAGCCCCCGGGATGAGGGGGACCTCTTTAATTGGCGCTACACCTTC | CASSPRDEGDLFNWRYTF
TRBJ1-5 | NA | NA | TRBV18 | TGTGCCAGCTCACCGGGAATCGGCAGGGAGGGCAATCAGCCCCAGCATTTT | CASSPGIGREGNQPQHF
TRBJ2-2 | TRBD2 | NA | TRBV7-8 | TGTGCCAGCAGCCCACGAGGGAGGGACGCCGGGGAGCTGTTTTTT | CASSPRGRDAGELFF
TRBJ2-7 | TRBD1 | NA | TRBV9 | TGTGCCAGCAGCGCCATGTCAGGGGGCGGGCGGGAGCAGTACTTC | CASSAMSGGGREQYF
TRBJ2-5 | TRBD1 | NA | TRBV9 | TGTGCCAGCAGCGTTGCCGGGACAGAGCTTGAGACCCAGTACTTC | CASSVAGTELETQYF
TRBJ2-1 | NA | once | TRBV4-3 | TGCGCCAGCAGCCAAGTCTGGCGGGGACGCTCCTACAATGAGCAGTTCTTC | CASSQVWRGRSYNEQFF
TRBJ1-6 | TRBD1 | NA | TRBV28 | TGTGCCACTGGACAGGGGATTAATTCACCCCTCCACTTT | CATGQGINSPLHF
TRBJ1-4 | TRBD1 | once | TRBV5-1 | TGCGCCAGCAGCCAGGCCGGGACGACAGGGATTAATGAAAAACTGTTTTTT | CASSQAGTTGINEKLFF
TRBJ2-3 | TRBD2 | NA | TRBV5-6 | TGTGCCAGCAGCCGGGAGGGGTGGGGGGCAGATACGCAGTATTTT | CASSREGWGADTQYF
TRBJ1-3 | NA | NA | TRBV10-2 | TGCGCCAGCACCGGGGGGAGACCTGGAAACACCATATATTTT | CASTGGRPGNTIYF
TRBJ2-7 | NA | NA | TRBV6-5 | TGTGCCAGGTGTTCGCGTGACGAGCAGTACTTC | CARCSRDEQYF
TRBJ1-2 | NA | once | TRBV5-6 | TGTGCCAGCAGCTTGGAACGCAGGAACTATGGCTACACCTTC | CASSLERRNYGYTF
TRBJ2-5 | TRBD2 | NA | TRBV19 | TGTGCCAGTAGTCCATCCCCTACGCGGACTAGCGGGGAAGAGACCCAGTACTTC | CASSPSPTRTSGEETQYF
TRBJ1-4 | NA | NA | TRBV10-2 | TGCGCCAGCAGTGACCCAGGGGTCTCAGAAGAAAAACTGTTTTTT | CASSDPGVSEEKLFF
TRBJ1-2 | NA | NA | TRBV6-4 | TGTGCCAGCAGCCAAACCACAACGGGATACTATGGCTACACCTTC | CASSQTTTGYYGYTF
TRBJ1-1 | NA | NA | TRBV9 | TGTGCCAGCAGCGTATTGGGCTGGGGCGGTGGGCAGAACACTGAAGCTTTCTTT | CASSVLGWGGGQNTEAFF
TRBJ2-5 | TRBD2 | once | TRBV4-2 | TGTGCCAGCAGCCAACGCGCGGGACTAGCGGGGGGGCGCGTCCAAGAGACCCAGTACTTC | CASSQRAGLAGGRVQETQYF
TRBJ1-5 | NA | NA | TRBV2 | TGTGCCAGCTTAAAACCGGGGTGGCCCCAGCATTTT | CASLKPGWPQHF
TRBJ1-6 | NA | NA | TRBV6-6 | TGTGCCAGCAGTTACGGGGGCGAGTATAATTCCCCCCTCCACTTT | CASSYGGEYNSPLHF
TRBJ2-4 | TRBD2 | NA | TRBV7-2 | TGTGCCAGCAGCTTATTAGCGGGGGGGCCCTTGGGCAAAAACATTCAGTACTTC | CASSLLAGGPLGKNIQYF
TRBJ1-2 | NA | NA | TRBV28 | TGTGCCAGCAGTTTCCCCGGGTGGTCCGGCTACACCTTC | CASSFPGWSGYTF
TRBJ1-1 | TRBD1 | once | TRBV9 | TGTGCCAGCAGCGTGGACCAGGGGGCGAACACTGAAGCTTTCTTT | CASSVDQGANTEAFF
TRBJ2-7 | NA | NA | TRBV7-2 | TGTGCCAGCAGCTTCGGACAGTCCTACGAGCAGTACTTC | CASSFGQSYEQYF
TRBJ1-3 | TRBD1 | NA | TRBV4-3 | TGCGCCAGCAGCCAAGATACCGGACAGGGGGCCTCCTCTGGAAACACCATATATTTT | CASSQDTGQGASSGNTIYF
TRBJ2-1 | NA | NA | TRBV18 | TGTGCCAGCTCAGCGACAGTATACAATGAGCAGTTCTTC | CASSATVYNEQFF